The rows below give T cell receptor beta chains drawn from one sample of a study of blood T cell repertoires in COVID-19. TCRdb's table, derived via immunoSEQ multiplex PCR, lists solely in-frame clones and lacks some. The table lists roughly 50,000 clones, approximately 88% of them singletons. Sequenced material: peripheral blood. The source is a man aged 45-60 years with acute or convalescent COVID-19. Each CDR3 is given with its conserved first and last residue. A D gene is named only where the DNA matches it firmly. Only some rows state a clone size, as once, few, many or a class for expanded clones.

size,V,D,length,J,CDR3,DNA
few,TRBV19,NA,13,TRBJ1-1,CASTSRRNTEAFF,TGTGCCAGTACGTCCAGAAGGAACACTGAAGCTTTCTTT
NA,TRBV3-1/TRBV3-2,NA,15,TRBJ1-1,CASSHATALNTEAFF,TGTGCCAGCAGCCATGCAACAGCTTTGAACACTGAAGCTTTCTTT
few,TRBV5-1,NA,15,TRBJ2-1,CASSLDSEAGTEQFF,TGCGCCAGCAGCTTGGATTCGGAGGCGGGAACTGAGCAGTTCTTC
few,TRBV3-1/TRBV3-2,TRBD1,15,TRBJ2-7,CASSPTGGMPYEQYF,TGTGCCAGCAGCCCCACAGGGGGAATGCCCTACGAGCAGTACTTC
NA,TRBV19,TRBD1,20,TRBJ2-1,CASSIVLTGAIPGSYNEQFF,TGTGCCAGTAGTATCGTCCTAACAGGGGCCATTCCGGGCTCCTACAATGAGCAGTTCTTC
NA,TRBV5-6,NA,17,TRBJ2-3,CASSLQYAGGTVDTQYF,TGTGCCAGCAGCTTGCAGTATGCAGGGGGGACCGTAGATACGCAGTATTTT
NA,TRBV18,NA,15,TRBJ1-6,CASLRGSSYNSPLHF,TGTGCCAGCTTGCGGGGCAGCTCCTATAATTCACCCCTCCACTTT
NA,TRBV27,TRBD2,16,TRBJ2-7,CASSPLPGLADYEQYF,TGTGCCAGCAGTCCGCTACCGGGACTAGCTGACTACGAGCAGTACTTC
NA,TRBV6-6,NA,16,TRBJ1-1,CASSYDLGGKNTEAFF,TGTGCCAGCAGTTACGATTTAGGGGGAAAGAACACTGAAGCTTTCTTT
NA,TRBV5-6,NA,15,TRBJ1-6,CASSLPGGADSPLHF,TGTGCCAGCAGCTTGCCGGGGGGCGCGGATTCACCCCTCCACTTT
NA,TRBV7-2,TRBD1,15,TRBJ1-2,CASSLALGTGYGYTF,TGTGCCAGCAGCTTAGCGCTTGGGACAGGGTATGGCTACACCTTC
NA,TRBV5-1,NA,12,TRBJ2-7,CASSSGDAEQYF,TGCGCCAGCAGCTCAGGGGATGCCGAGCAGTACTTC
NA,TRBV7-9,NA,15,TRBJ1-3,CASSLFRAVGNTIYF,TGTGCCAGCAGCTTATTCAGGGCGGTTGGAAACACCATATATTTT
NA,TRBV10-1,NA,13,TRBJ2-5,CASSGGFQETQYF,TGCGCCAGCAGTGGCGGGTTCCAAGAGACCCAGTACTTC
NA,TRBV1,NA,17,TRBJ1-2,CTSSQDRDRAKGDGYTF,TGCACCAGCAGCCAAGATCGGGACAGGGCTAAGGGTGATGGCTACACCTTC
NA,TRBV6-5,TRBD1,13,TRBJ1-1,CASSTQGDTEAFF,TGTGCCAGCAGTACCCAGGGGGACACTGAAGCTTTCTTT
NA,TRBV9,NA,12,TRBJ1-2,CASSDRVLGYTF,TGTGCCAGCAGCGACAGGGTCCTTGGCTACACCTTC
NA,TRBV10-3,NA,17,TRBJ1-6,CAISESGGVGYNSPLHF,TGTGCCATCAGTGAGTCCGGGGGGGTAGGATATAATTCACCCCTCCACTTT
once,TRBV24-1,NA,17,TRBJ2-3,CATSDAPGSLATDTQYF,TGTGCCACCAGTGATGCCCCAGGATCACTAGCCACAGATACGCAGTATTTT
NA,TRBV5-1,TRBD1,14,TRBJ2-7,CASSFGTGVVEQYF,TGCGCCAGCAGCTTCGGGACAGGGGTAGTCGAGCAGTACTTC
NA,TRBV19,TRBD1,14,TRBJ2-7,CASSIRQGLSEQYF,TGTGCCAGTAGTATAAGACAGGGATTGAGTGAGCAGTACTTC
NA,TRBV5-4,TRBD1,16,TRBJ1-6,CASSPTGGTTNSPLHF,TGTGCCAGCAGCCCCACAGGGGGAACCACCAATTCACCCCTCCACTTT
NA,TRBV14,NA,13,TRBJ1-2,CASRPGVGYGYTF,TGTGCCAGCAGACCAGGGGTTGGTTATGGCTACACCTTC
NA,TRBV6-6,TRBD1,14,TRBJ2-7,CASSYTGQGFEQYF,TGTGCCAGCAGTTACACGGGACAGGGCTTTGAGCAGTACTTC
once,TRBV19,NA,15,TRBJ2-2,CASSPAGTNTGELFF,TGTGCCAGTAGTCCCGCCGGGACGAACACCGGGGAGCTGTTTTTT
NA,TRBV29-1,TRBD2,13,TRBJ2-1,CSVLTSGGAEQFF,TGCAGCGTTCTAACTAGCGGGGGGGCGGAGCAGTTCTTC
NA,TRBV19,NA,13,TRBJ2-3,CASSTLRIDTQYF,TGTGCCAGTAGTACACTTAGAATAGATACGCAGTATTTT